This TCR beta chain is drawn from a study of shared clonotypes between healthy human individuals. The wider study: CD8 memory received one plate per donor, CD8 naive two, CD4 memory three and CD4 naive three.

Authors' processing steps: Junction-only sequences without quality scores came from ImmunoSEQ, so filtering differed. Here immunoSEQ multiplex PCR was the method, and the copy in TCRdb shows in-frame clones only, minus some. The DNA was the basis for D and trimming; V, J and clone size are from that table. The sample includes 2 million to 2.5 million clones, around 90% of them seen just once. The CDR3 sequence is 16 residues long. Germline CDR1 and CDR2: MDHEN and SYDVKM. V was pared by 6 bases and J by 0 bases, with 17 bases between. This clone was picked up one time. The receptor was isolated from a man aged 18 to 29 in good health. Some clones in this sample may be carry-over from other donors' samples. The J gene is TRBJ1-2, the V gene TRBV28, with D possibly matching TRBD1 (6 bases). Sequencing was performed on naive CD4+ T cells from PBMCs. Regarding subset: CD45RA+ positively selected. CDR3 residues: CASSPNSGGANYGYTF. The DNA of the CDR3 is TGTGCCAGCAGCCCGAACTCGGGGGGCGCTAACTATGGCTACACCTTC.